Shown below are 4 T cell receptor beta chains from a single sample sequenced in a study of pediatric ulcerative colitis. The repertoire was sequenced with immunoSEQ multiplex PCR; TCRdb's copy has only in-frame clones and lacks some. This sample yields 5,000 or so clones, of which 90% to 95% are seen a single time; 0.85% to 1.3% belongs to the top ten. The material sequenced was blood. These receptors were obtained from a boy between 10 and 17 years old who was a control in a study of pediatric ulcerative colitis.

This chain links TRBV2 with TRBJ1-5; D is uncertain. Trimming pared 4 bases from V and 0 bases from J, leaving 10 bases between. The CDR3 consists of 15 residues. CDR1 is SNHLY, CDR2 FYNNEI, per germline. CDR3 residues: CASSGQPHSNQPQHF. CDR3 DNA sequence: TGTGCCAGCAGTGGGCAGCCCCATAGCAATCAGCCCCAGCATTTT.

V is TRBV7-3 and J is TRBJ2-2; D is unresolved. Per the germline V gene, CDR1 is SGHTA and CDR2 is FQGTGA. There are 13 residues in the CDR3. Trimming removed 3 bases at V and 4 bases at J, with 6 bases between. This CDR3 reads CASSFLGTGELFF. CDR3 bases: TGTGCCAGCAGCTTCCTGGGCACCGGGGAGCTGTTTTTT.

The V gene is TRBV5-4, the J gene TRBJ2-5; 7 bases fit TRBD2. V gave up 0 bases and J gave up 6 bases; unmatched junction bases: 11. The CDR3 consists of 16 residues. CDR1 and CDR2 from the germline V gene are SGHNT and YYREEE (reference sequence). CDR3 nucleotide sequence: TGTGCCAGCAGCTTGGGCGCGGCGGGAGTGCAGAAGACCCAGTACTTC. This translates into CASSLGAAGVQKTQYF.

This chain connects TRBV10-1 to TRBJ2-7; D is possibly TRBD2 (5 bases). The V and J ends lost 0 bases and 6 bases respectively, with 9 bases between them. Germline loops: CDR1 WNHNN, CDR2 SYGVQD (reference sequence). CDR3 length: 13 amino acids. The CDR3 sequence is CASSESTRREQYF. The CDR3 bases are TGCGCCAGCAGTGAGTCAACTAGGCGCGAGCAGTACTTC.